Listed here are 30 T cell receptor beta chains from one sample, sequenced in a study of blood T cell repertoires in COVID-19. TCRdb's copy holds only in-frame clones and misses some; the assay was immunoSEQ multiplex PCR. The profile shows a few hundred thousand clones, about 85% of them singletons. Sequenced input: peripheral blood. The receptors derive from a man aged 18-30 years with active or convalescent COVID-19.

This clone was seen only a few times. The chain is built from TRBV18 and TRBJ2-7; D unresolved. Trimming took 0 bases from V and 0 from J, leaving 12 bases between them. The CDR3 sequence is 16 residues long. Germline CDR1 KGHSH, CDR2 LQKENI. The CDR3 reads CASSPPERRGSYEQYF. CDR3 DNA: TGTGCCAGCTCACCACCCGAGCGCCGTGGCTCCTACGAGCAGTACTTC. Variable domain in full (rest from reference TRBV18 and TRBJ2-7): NAGVMQNPRHLVRRRGQEARLRCSPMKGHSHVYWYRQLPEEGLKFMVYLQKENIIDESGMPKERFSAEFPKEGPSILRIQQVVRGDSAAYFCASSPPERRGSYEQYFGPGTRLTVT.

The chain recombines TRBV6-2 or TRBV6-3 with TRBJ2-7; perhaps TRBD2 as D (5 bases). Germline CDR1 is MNHEY and CDR2 is SVGEGT. The CDR3 consists of 13 residues. Deletions cut 0 bases from V and 7 bases from J, with 10 bases between. For the CDR3, the DNA is TGTGCCAGCAGTTACTCCGGGATGGGGGAGCAGTACTTC. It translates to CASSYSGMGEQYF.

This clone appeared a single time. The chain joins TRBV5-1 to TRBJ2-7; no clear D gene. The V end lost 0 bases, the J end lost 4 bases, and 8 bases lay between the germline ends. Germline V gene sequence: CDR1 SGHRS, CDR2 YFSETQ. This CDR3 has 13 amino acids. The CDR3 reads CASSLAPRYEQYF. CDR3 nucleotide sequence: TGCGCCAGCAGCTTGGCCCCCAGATACGAGCAGTACTTC.

This clone was observed once. The genes are TRBV18 and TRBJ2-1; weak D call: TRBD2 (5 bases). Trimming cost V 3 bases and J 9 bases, with 18 bases left between them. CDR1 and CDR2 (germline): KGHSH, LQKENI. The CDR3 is 15 residues long. CDR3 DNA: TGTGCCAGCTCACCCCTAGGGAGTTCGCCTACTGAGCAGTTCTTC. The encoded protein is CASSPLGSSPTEQFF.

This clone appeared a few times. The genes are TRBV7-3 and TRBJ2-7, with 11 bases matching TRBD2. The CDR3 is made up of 16 amino acids. Germline lookup yields CDR1 SGHTA and CDR2 FQGTGA. V trimming: 7 bases; J trimming: 0 bases; junction bases outside the gene matches: 8. The CDR3 sequence: CASNSLAGGNSYEQYF. The CDR3 DNA reads as TGTGCCAGCAACTCTTTAGCGGGAGGGAACTCCTACGAGCAGTACTTC.

The V gene is TRBV7-3, the J gene TRBJ2-2; 7 nucleotides line up with TRBD2. Germline CDR1 is SGHTA and CDR2 is FQGTGA. J gave up 6 bases and V 5 bases, and 6 bases lay outside the gene matches. The CDR3 spans 14 residues. In DNA, the CDR3 is TGTGCCAGCAGCGTCCAAGCGGGGCCCGGGGAGCTGTTTTTT. As protein: CASSVQAGPGELFF.

The rearrangement links TRBV5-5 to TRBJ2-7; 10 bases align to TRBD1. The CDR3 consists of 15 residues. Trimming cost V 6 bases and J 5 bases; bases outside gene matches: 11. Germline lookup yields CDR1 SGHKS and CDR2 YYEKEE (reference sequence). CDR3 DNA sequence: TGTGCCAGCAACCCTCGGGACAGGGGACCCCACGAGCAGTACTTC. It yields the protein CASNPRDRGPHEQYF.

The rearrangement joins TRBV19 to TRBJ1-1; a possible D gene is TRBD1 (6 bases). The CDR3 covers 13 residues. Germline CDR1 and CDR2: LNHDA and SQIVND (reference sequence). V was pared by 5 bases and J by 6 bases, with 13 bases between. This CDR3 reads CASSRLRGPEAFF. In DNA, the CDR3 is TGTGCCAGTAGTCGCCTCAGGGGTCCTGAAGCTTTCTTT.

This chain uses TRBV6-2 or TRBV6-3 with TRBJ1-1; D remains unclear. This CDR3 has 15 amino acids. Trimming left V 6 bases short and J 5 bases short, with 19 bases between. Germline V gene data show CDR1 as MNHEY and CDR2 as SVGEGT. CDR3 amino acids: CASSRSTVGRTEAFF. In nucleotides, the CDR3 is TGTGCCAGCAGCCGCTCCACAGTGGGGAGGACTGAAGCTTTCTTT.

This clone was counted a single time. The chain has TRBV19 and TRBJ2-7; 7 positions match TRBD1. Germline CDR1 LNHDA, CDR2 SQIVND (reference sequence). CDR3 length: 15 amino acids. V gave up 5 bases and J gave up 2 bases; unmatched junction bases: 9. The DNA of the CDR3 is TGTGCCAGTAGTGTTAGACAGGGCCCCACCTACGAGCAGTACTTC. The encoded protein is CASSVRQGPTYEQYF.

In its sample, this clone was seen once. The same CDR3 arises from other DNA sequences in this sample as well. The V and J genes are TRBV13 and TRBJ1-5; 7 nucleotides line up with TRBD1. The CDR3 has 14 amino acids. CDR1 and CDR2 from the germline V gene are PRHDT and FYEKMQ (reference sequence). V lost 0 bases to trimming and J lost 4 bases; unmatched junction nucleotides: 0. The CDR3 nucleotides read TGTGCCAGCAGCTTAGGCAGGGGGAATCAGCCCCAGCATTTT. It encodes CASSLGRGNQPQHF.

The chain joins TRBV5-1 to TRBJ1-1; D perhaps matches TRBD1 (6 bases). The germline CDR1 and CDR2 sequences are SGHRS and YFSETQ. V dropped 2 bases and J dropped 1 base, with 9 bases sitting between them. The CDR3 contains 14 residues. The CDR3 DNA reads as TGCGCCAGCAGCTTATACAGGGAGAACACTGAAGCTTTCTTT. Its translation: CASSLYRENTEAFF. Full variable domain (missing parts from reference TRBV5-1 and TRBJ1-1): KAGVTQTPRYLIKTRGQQVTLSCSPISGHRSVSWYQQTPGQGLQFLFEYFSETQRNKGNFPGRFSGRQFSNSRSEMNVSTLELGDSALYLCASSLYRENTEAFFGQGTRLTVV.

The chain is built from TRBV7-3 and TRBJ2-7, with 9 bases identical to TRBD1. Germline CDR1 is SGHTA and CDR2 is FQGTGA. The V gene end was trimmed by 4 bases and the J gene end by 4 bases; junction bases not matched to a gene: 11. This CDR3 contains 16 residues. The CDR3 DNA follows: TGTGCCAGCAGCTCTTCCCCGGGACAGGGCCCTTACGAGCAGTACTTC. Its translation is CASSSSPGQGPYEQYF.

The gene calls are TRBV27 and TRBJ1-1; 7 nucleotides agree with TRBD1. The CDR3 runs to 14 residues. Germline assignment: CDR1 MNHEY and CDR2 SMNVEV (reference sequence). After removal of 4 bases from V and 4 bases from J, the junction contained 6 bases not matched to a gene. The CDR3 region has the DNA TGTGCCAGCAGTTCACAGGGGTCGACCACTGAAGCTTTCTTT. Encoded protein: CASSSQGSTTEAFF.

The chain recombines TRBV3-1 (or the pseudogene TRBV3-2) with TRBJ1-1, with 7 bases that match TRBD1. The CDR3 runs to 16 residues. After removal of 4 bases from V and 1 base from J, the junction contained 9 bases not matched to a gene. Germline V gene lookup returns CDR1 LGHDT and CDR2 YNNKEL (reference sequence). Here the CDR3 DNA reads TGTGCCAGCAGCCGATGGACAGGTCCGGAGAACACTGAAGCTTTCTTT. Its protein is CASSRWTGPENTEAFF.

This sequence joins TRBV5-7 and TRBJ2-5; D might be TRBD1 (6 bases). TRBV5-7 is annotated as an ORF whose role is uncertain. Trimming cost V 0 bases and J 5 bases, with 17 bases left between them. The length of the CDR3 is 16 residues. CDR3 protein: CASSLARRGWKETQYF. Written as DNA, the CDR3 is TGTGCCAGCAGCTTGGCCCGAAGGGGGTGGAAGGAGACCCAGTACTTC.

V usage is TRBV6-6 and J usage is TRBJ2-1, with 9 bases aligning to TRBD1. CDR3 size: 14 residues. V lost 5 bases and J lost 1; bases outside the gene matches: 0. The germline V gene has CDR1 MNHNY and CDR2 SVGAGI (reference sequence). The CDR3 reads CASSGTGSYNEQFF. CDR3 nucleotide sequence: TGTGCCAGCAGTGGGACAGGGTCCTACAATGAGCAGTTCTTC.

The CDR3 DNA sequence: TGTGCCAGCAGCCCCCACGAGTACAATCAGCCCCAGCATTTT. It encodes CASSPHEYNQPQHF. V is TRBV6-5 and J is TRBJ1-5; D not resolved. V dropped 6 bases and J dropped 3 bases, with 12 bases sitting between them. Per the germline V gene, CDR1 is MNHEY and CDR2 is SVGAGI. CDR3 length: 14 residues.

CDR3 sequence reads: CASSHTGGTEAFF. The CDR3 DNA sequence: TGTGCCAGCAGCCACACGGGGGGCACTGAAGCTTTCTTT. V and J are TRBV6-5 and TRBJ1-1; a weak D match, TRBD1 (5 bases). CDR3 length: 13 residues. Per germline, CDR1 MNHEY and CDR2 SVGAGI. V was pared by 6 bases and J by 4 bases, with 12 bases between.

The rearrangement links TRBV28 to TRBJ1-5; maybe TRBD1 (6 bases). Between the trimmed V and J ends, which lost 8 bases and 5 bases, there was a span of 25 bases. Looked up from germline, CDR1 is MDHEN and CDR2 is SYDVKM. The CDR3 sequence is 17 residues long. The CDR3 protein is CASPPSRRGAVDQPQHF. The CDR3 DNA sequence: TGTGCCAGCCCCCCGAGTCGCCGGGGGGCGGTCGATCAGCCCCAGCATTTT.

The rearrangement joins TRBV5-6 to TRBJ1-3; TRBD1 aligns across 7 bases. Germline CDR1 is SGHDT and CDR2 is YYEEEE. The CDR3 is 16 amino acids. J lost 0 bases, V lost 4 bases, and 7 bases had no gene match. Here the CDR3 DNA reads TGTGCCAGCAGCCTACTGGGACAGACCTCTGGAAACACCATATATTTT. Residues: CASSLLGQTSGNTIYF.

This clone occurred once. The chain couples TRBV7-2 to TRBJ1-5; 7 nucleotides line up with TRBD1. This CDR3 region has 14 residues. V shed 5 bases and J 3 bases; nucleotides not matched to a gene: 4. Per the germline V gene, CDR1 is SGHTA and CDR2 is FQGNSA. For the CDR3, the DNA is TGTGCCAGCAGCCAGGACAGGCTCAATCAGCCCCAGCATTTT. Protein: CASSQDRLNQPQHF.

The CDR3, as DNA: TGTGCCAGCAGTTTAGAGAAGTTTAGCAATCAGCCCCAGCATTTT. Encoded protein: CASSLEKFSNQPQHF. The rearrangement links TRBV28 to TRBJ1-5; D not certain. The germline CDR1 and CDR2 sequences are MDHEN and SYDVKM. Deletions cut 2 bases from V and 0 bases from J, with 8 bases between. CDR3 length equals 15 residues.

In DNA, the CDR3 is TGTGCCAGCAGCCCAGGGAGGGGGATTAACACTGAAGCTTTCTTT. Residues: CASSPGRGINTEAFF. The chain employs TRBV6-6 and TRBJ1-1, with D possibly TRBD1 on 6 matching bases. CDR1 and CDR2 from the germline V gene are MNHNY and SVGAGI (reference sequence). The CDR3 is made up of 15 amino acids. Trimming stripped 6 bases from V and 2 bases from J, with 16 bases between.

This chain's CDR3 is CASRKEGGGNTIYF. The CDR3 nucleotides are TGTGCCAGCAGAAAAGAGGGTGGTGGAAACACCATATATTTT. The chain couples TRBV11-2 to TRBJ1-3; D is uncertain. The CDR3 is 14 amino acids. The germline CDR1 and CDR2 sequences are SGHAT and FQNNGV. Trimming removed 6 bases from V and 3 bases from J, with 12 bases in between.

Regarding this clone: At one boundary the junction diverges from the germline segment, which might be a read error. The chain carries TRBV6-5 and TRBJ1-2, with D perhaps matching TRBD1 (6 bases). Germline V gene data show CDR1 as MNHEY and CDR2 as SVGAGI. This CDR3 has 14 amino acids. The CDR3 sequence is CARSYRGGGYGYTF. CDR3 in DNA: TGTGCCCGCAGTTACAGAGGGGGGGGGTATGGCTACACCTTC.

The chain employs TRBV18 and TRBJ1-3; perhaps TRBD1 as D (5 bases). The CDR3 contains 17 residues. V shed 1 base and J shed 7 bases, with 20 bases lying between them. The germline CDR1 and CDR2 sequences are KGHSH and LQKENI. CDR3 loop: CASSPLGSQRKGNTIYF. As DNA, the CDR3 is TGTGCCAGCTCACCACTAGGATCTCAAAGGAAGGGGAACACCATATATTTT.

The chain employs TRBV11-2 and TRBJ1-5, with D unclear. The CDR3 runs 14 residues. Trimming removed 1 base at V and 4 bases at J, with 8 bases between. From germline, CDR1 is SGHAT and CDR2 FQNNGV. The CDR3, as DNA: TGTGCCAGCAGCTTAGGAGGATGGAATCAGCCCCAGCATTTT. It specifies CASSLGGWNQPQHF.

V is TRBV7-9 and J is TRBJ1-1; the D gene is possibly TRBD1 (5 bases). Germline CDR1 reads SEHNR; CDR2 reads FQNEAQ (reference sequence). With 1 base removed from V and 4 bases from J, the gap between germline ends came to 19 bases. The length of the CDR3 is 17 residues. CDR3 in DNA: TGTGCCAGCAGCTTAGTTCTTGGGCAGGGAAGGACCACTGAAGCTTTCTTT. This translates into CASSLVLGQGRTTEAFF. The whole variable domain, filled in from reference TRBV7-9 and TRBJ1-1, reads DTGVSQNPRHKITKRGQNVTFRCDPISEHNRLYWYRQTLGQGPEFLTYFQNEAQLEKSRLLSDRFSAERPKGSFSTLEIQRTEQGDSAMYLCASSLVLGQGRTTEAFFGQGTRLTVV.

The rearrangement joins TRBV19 to TRBJ1-5, with D perhaps TRBD1 (5 bases). The germline V gene has CDR1 LNHDA and CDR2 SQIVND (reference sequence). V gave up 7 bases and J gave up 5 bases, with 21 bases separating them. CDR3 length: 16 residues. CDR3 loop: CASTLGGGRRDQPQHF. The DNA of the CDR3 is TGTGCCAGTACCCTAGGCGGGGGAAGAAGGGATCAGCCCCAGCATTTT.